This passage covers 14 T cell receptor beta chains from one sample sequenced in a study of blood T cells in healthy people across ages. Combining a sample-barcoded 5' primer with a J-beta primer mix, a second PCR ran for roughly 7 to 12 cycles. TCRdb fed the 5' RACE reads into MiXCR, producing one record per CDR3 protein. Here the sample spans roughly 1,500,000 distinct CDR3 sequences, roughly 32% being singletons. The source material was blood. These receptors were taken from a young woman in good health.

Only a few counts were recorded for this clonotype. CDR3 DNA sequence: TGCAGCGTTGAACCTCAGGGGGCCCCCGGGGAGCTGTTTTTT. Protein: CSVEPQGAPGELFF. The V and J genes are TRBV29-1 and TRBJ2-2; 8 bases align to TRBD1. V lost 2 bases and J lost 6; bases outside the gene matches: 5. This CDR3 spans 14 amino acids. Looked up from germline, CDR1 is SQVTM and CDR2 is ANQGSEA.

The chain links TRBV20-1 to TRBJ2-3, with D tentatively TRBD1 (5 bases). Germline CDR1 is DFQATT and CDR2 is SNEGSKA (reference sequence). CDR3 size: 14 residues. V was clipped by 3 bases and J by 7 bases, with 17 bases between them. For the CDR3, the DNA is TGCAGTGCTAGCCAGGGCTCAGTAGGTAATACGCAGTATTTT. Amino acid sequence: CSASQGSVGNTQYF.

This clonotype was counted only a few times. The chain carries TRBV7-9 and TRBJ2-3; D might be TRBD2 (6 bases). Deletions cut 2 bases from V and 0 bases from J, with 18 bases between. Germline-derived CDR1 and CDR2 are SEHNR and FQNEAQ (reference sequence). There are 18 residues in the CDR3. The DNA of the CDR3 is TGTGCCAGCAGCTTAACAGTCTTGCGGGGACCCAGCACAGATACGCAGTATTTT. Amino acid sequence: CASSLTVLRGPSTDTQYF.

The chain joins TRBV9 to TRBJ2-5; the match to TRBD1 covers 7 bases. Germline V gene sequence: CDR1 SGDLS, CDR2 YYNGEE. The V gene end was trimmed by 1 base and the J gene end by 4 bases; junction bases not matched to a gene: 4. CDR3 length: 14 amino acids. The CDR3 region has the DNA TGTGCCAGCAGCGTATCGACAGGGCCAGAGACCCAGTACTTC. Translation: CASSVSTGPETQYF.

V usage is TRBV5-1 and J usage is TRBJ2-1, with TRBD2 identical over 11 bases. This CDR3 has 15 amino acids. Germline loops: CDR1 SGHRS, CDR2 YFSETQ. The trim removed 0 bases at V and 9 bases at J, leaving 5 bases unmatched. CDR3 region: CASSLVVAGGSEQFF. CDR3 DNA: TGCGCCAGCAGCTTGGTGGTAGCGGGGGGGTCTGAGCAGTTCTTC.

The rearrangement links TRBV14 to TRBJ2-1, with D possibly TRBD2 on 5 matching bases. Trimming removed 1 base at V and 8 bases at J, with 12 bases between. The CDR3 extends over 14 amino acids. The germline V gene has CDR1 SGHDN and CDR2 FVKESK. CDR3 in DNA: TGTGCCAGCAGCCAAGGAGGGTGGGGTTATGAGCAGTTCTTC. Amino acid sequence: CASSQGGWGYEQFF.

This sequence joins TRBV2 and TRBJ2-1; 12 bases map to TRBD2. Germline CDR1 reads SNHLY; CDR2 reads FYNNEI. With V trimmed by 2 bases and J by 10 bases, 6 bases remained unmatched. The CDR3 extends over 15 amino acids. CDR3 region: CASSELAGGPQEQFF. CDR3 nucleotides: TGTGCCAGCAGTGAACTAGCGGGAGGGCCTCAGGAGCAGTTCTTC.

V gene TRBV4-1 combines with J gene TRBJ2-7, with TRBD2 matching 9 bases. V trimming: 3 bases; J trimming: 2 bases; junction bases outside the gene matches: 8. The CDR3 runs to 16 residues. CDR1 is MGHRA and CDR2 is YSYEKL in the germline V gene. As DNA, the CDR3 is TGCGCCAGCAGCCATTCCGGACTAGCGAGCACCTACGAGCAGTACTTC. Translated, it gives CASSHSGLASTYEQYF.

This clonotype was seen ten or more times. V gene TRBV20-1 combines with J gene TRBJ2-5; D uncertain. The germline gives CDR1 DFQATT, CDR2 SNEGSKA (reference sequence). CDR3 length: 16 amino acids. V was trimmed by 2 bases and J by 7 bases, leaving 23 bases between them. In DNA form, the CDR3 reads TGCAGTGCTAGAAAGGATAGTGGCGGTCTTAAGGTGACCCAGTACTTC. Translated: CSARKDSGGLKVTQYF.

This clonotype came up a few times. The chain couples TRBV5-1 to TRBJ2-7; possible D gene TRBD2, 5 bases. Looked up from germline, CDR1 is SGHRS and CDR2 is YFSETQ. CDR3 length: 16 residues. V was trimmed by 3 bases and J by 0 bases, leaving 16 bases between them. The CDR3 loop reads CASSWEDLGSSYEQYF. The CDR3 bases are TGCGCCAGCAGCTGGGAAGATCTGGGGAGCTCCTACGAGCAGTACTTC. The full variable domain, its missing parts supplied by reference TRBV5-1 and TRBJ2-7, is KAGVTQTPRYLIKTRGQQVTLSCSPISGHRSVSWYQQTPGQGLQFLFEYFSETQRNKGNFPGRFSGRQFSNSRSEMNVSTLELGDSALYLCASSWEDLGSSYEQYFGPGTRLTVT.

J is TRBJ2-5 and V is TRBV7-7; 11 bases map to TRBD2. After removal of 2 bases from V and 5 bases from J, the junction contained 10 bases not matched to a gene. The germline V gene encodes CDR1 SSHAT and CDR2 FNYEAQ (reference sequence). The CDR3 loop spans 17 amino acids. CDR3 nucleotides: TGTGCCAGCAGCTTAACCCGTAGCGGGGGGGCCCAGGAGACCCAGTACTTC. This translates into CASSLTRSGGAQETQYF.

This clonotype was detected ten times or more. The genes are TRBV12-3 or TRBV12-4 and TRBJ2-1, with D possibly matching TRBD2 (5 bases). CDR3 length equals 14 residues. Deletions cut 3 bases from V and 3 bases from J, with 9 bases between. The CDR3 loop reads CASSLGENYNEQFF. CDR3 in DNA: TGTGCCAGCAGTTTGGGAGAAAACTACAATGAGCAGTTCTTC.

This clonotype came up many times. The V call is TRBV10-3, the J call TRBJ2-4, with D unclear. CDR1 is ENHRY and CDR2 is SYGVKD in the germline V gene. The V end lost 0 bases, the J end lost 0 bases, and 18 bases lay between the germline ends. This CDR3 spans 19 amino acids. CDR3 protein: CAISESHTRTVLAKNIQYF. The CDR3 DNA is TGTGCCATCAGTGAGTCCCACACTCGGACGGTATTAGCCAAAAACATTCAGTACTTC.

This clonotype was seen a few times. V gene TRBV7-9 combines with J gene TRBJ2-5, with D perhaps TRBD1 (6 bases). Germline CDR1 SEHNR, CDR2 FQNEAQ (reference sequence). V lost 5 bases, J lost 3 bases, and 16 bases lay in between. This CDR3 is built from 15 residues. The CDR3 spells CASSEDSLGKETQYF. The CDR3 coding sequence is TGTGCCAGCAGCGAGGACAGCCTAGGAAAAGAGACCCAGTACTTC.